Below are 24 T cell receptor beta chains sequenced from a single sample in a study of blood T cell repertoires in COVID-19. Sequencing used immunoSEQ multiplex PCR; TCRdb keeps in-frame clones, though not all of them. Of fewer than 350,000 clones listed, around nine tenths are singletons. Input material: PBMCs or T cells enriched from blood (not recorded which). These receptors were taken from a woman between 40 and 50 years old who had recovered from COVID-19.

This clone was seen a single time. The CDR3 DNA reads TGCGCCAGCAGCTTAGCCGGGACTAGCGGGGGGCTCCACGAGCAGTACTTC. Protein sequence: CASSLAGTSGGLHEQYF. The chain links TRBV5-1 to TRBJ2-7; TRBD2 matches at 15 bases. This CDR3 is 17 amino acids long. Trimming at V came to 2 bases and at J to 5 bases, leaving 8 bases not matched to a gene. Germline V gene lookup returns CDR1 SGHRS and CDR2 YFSETQ.

The chain employs TRBV12-3 or TRBV12-4 and TRBJ2-7; D might be TRBD1 (7 bases). V was pared by 5 bases and J by 2 bases, with 10 bases between. This CDR3 comprises 13 residues. CDR3 amino acids: CASSPGGPYEQYF. In DNA, the CDR3 is TGTGCCAGCAGTCCAGGGGGGCCCTACGAGCAGTACTTC.

The gene calls are TRBV28 and TRBJ2-5, with D possibly being TRBD2 (6 bases). The CDR3 is made up of 16 amino acids. Germline CDR1 reads MDHEN; CDR2 reads SYDVKM. V shed 7 bases and J shed 3 bases, with 21 bases lying between them. The CDR3 DNA reads TGTGCCAGCACTGCCCGGTGGGGCAGACTAGAAGAGACCCAGTACTTC. As protein: CASTARWGRLEETQYF.

J is TRBJ1-2 and V is TRBV19; possibly TRBD1 for D (5 bases). The V end was cut by 3 bases, the J end by 4 bases, with 18 bases between. Germline V gene lookup returns CDR1 LNHDA and CDR2 SQIVND (reference sequence). The CDR3 runs 16 residues. The CDR3 loop is CASSIGQGRLPYGYTF. As DNA, the CDR3 is TGTGCCAGTAGTATTGGGCAGGGAAGATTACCCTATGGCTACACCTTC.

The genes are TRBV4-1 and TRBJ1-3, with unresolved D. V lost 5 bases and J lost 0, with 14 bases in between. CDR3 length: 16 amino acids. The germline V gene has CDR1 MGHRA and CDR2 YSYEKL. CDR3 DNA: TGCGCCAGCAGCTCTGGAGGGTATAGCTCTGGAAACACCATATATTTT. Translation gives CASSSGGYSSGNTIYF.

The sample holds one count of this clone. V and J are TRBV27 and TRBJ1-2, with 8 bases identical to TRBD1. CDR3 length equals 14 residues. CDR1 is MNHEY, CDR2 SMNVEV, per germline (reference sequence). The ends lost 5 bases at V and 2 bases at J; junction bases unmatched: 4. CDR3 sequence (DNA): TGTGCCAGCAGTATACAGGGGGGCAACTATGGCTACACCTTC. It codes for CASSIQGGNYGYTF.

The chain links TRBV4-2 to TRBJ2-2, with 9 positions matching TRBD2. Losses at the gene ends were 0 bases for V and 4 bases for J; bases not matched to a gene: 0. CDR3 length: 15 amino acids. Germline CDR1 LGHNA, CDR2 YNFKEQ. The CDR3 protein is CASSQDSGSTGELFF. For the CDR3, the DNA is TGTGCCAGCAGCCAAGATAGCGGGAGCACCGGGGAGCTGTTTTTT.

This clone showed up just once. The chain employs TRBV5-1 and TRBJ1-3, with a tentative D call TRBD1 (6 bases). The CDR3 has 15 amino acids. Germline CDR1 reads SGHRS; CDR2 reads YFSETQ. V gave up 6 bases and J gave up 3 bases, with 16 bases separating them. As DNA, the CDR3 is TGCGCCAGCACGCCGGGGGGCGCGAGTGGAAACACCATATATTTT. This translates into CASTPGGASGNTIYF.

Written as DNA, the CDR3 is TGTGCCAGCAGCTTAAACATTGCAACTAATGAAAAACTGTTTTTT. Residues: CASSLNIATNEKLFF. The chain combines TRBV7-9 with TRBJ1-4; D is uncertain. V was trimmed by 2 bases and J by 0 bases, leaving 7 bases between them. The CDR3 runs to 15 residues. Looked up from germline, CDR1 is SEHNR and CDR2 is FQNEAQ (reference sequence).

The chain recombines TRBV11-2 with TRBJ1-5; 7 nucleotides align to TRBD1. Germline values: CDR1 SGHAT, CDR2 FQNNGV. The ends lost 1 base at V and 10 bases at J; junction bases unmatched: 1. The CDR3 has 12 residues. CDR3 sequence: CASSLAGGPQHF. Here the CDR3 DNA reads TGTGCCAGCAGCTTAGCAGGGGGACCCCAGCATTTT. Looking up the rest from reference TRBV11-2 and TRBJ1-5 gives the full variable domain: EAGVAQSPRYKIIEKRQSVAFWCNPISGHATLYWYQQILGQGPKLLIQFQNNGVVDDSQLPKDRFSAERLKGVDSTLKIQPAKLEDSAVYLCASSLAGGPQHFGDGTRLSIL.

The V call is TRBV5-1, the J call TRBJ1-2, with 7 bases identical to TRBD1. Germline CDR1 is SGHRS and CDR2 is YFSETQ. The CDR3 has 15 residues. The V gene end was trimmed by 6 bases and the J gene end by 1 base; junction bases not matched to a gene: 9. CDR3 loop: CASKMDRLLNYGYTF. CDR3 nucleotides: TGCGCCAGCAAGATGGACAGGCTACTTAACTATGGCTACACCTTC.

This clone was picked up one time. The same CDR3 can be traced to other DNA sequences in this sample. The CDR3 is CATSRDLAGGSYEQYF. CDR3 in DNA: TGTGCCACCAGCAGGGATCTAGCGGGGGGGAGCTACGAGCAGTACTTC. The chain recombines TRBV15 with TRBJ2-7; 12 positions match TRBD2. The CDR3 has 16 amino acids. CDR1 is LNHNV, CDR2 YYDKDF, per germline (reference sequence). Trimming cost V 3 bases and J 3 bases; bases outside gene matches: 6. Variable domain in full (rest from reference TRBV15 and TRBJ2-7): DAMVIQNPRYQVTQFGKPVTLSCSQTLNHNVMYWYQQKSSQAPKLLFHYYDKDFNNEADTPDNFQSRRPNTSFCFLDIRSPGLGDTAMYLCATSRDLAGGSYEQYFGPGTRLTVT.

This clone has only one observation. This chain connects TRBV9 to TRBJ2-3, with TRBD2 matching over 12 bases. Germline V CDR1 and CDR2: SGDLS, YYNGEE. CDR3 length: 16 residues. Trimming at V came to 4 bases and at J to 0 bases, leaving 3 bases not matched to a gene. This chain's CDR3 is CASSPGLAGSTDTQYF. CDR3 DNA: TGTGCCAGCAGCCCAGGACTAGCGGGGAGCACAGATACGCAGTATTTT.

The V and J genes are TRBV18 and TRBJ1-2, with D perhaps matching TRBD1 (5 bases). CDR3 size: 14 residues. The germline gives CDR1 KGHSH, CDR2 LQKENI. Trimming shortened V by 2 bases and J by 3 bases, and 10 bases separated the two germline ends. CDR3 amino acids: CASSPGREHYGYTF. The CDR3 DNA sequence: TGTGCCAGCTCACCAGGCAGGGAACACTATGGCTACACCTTC.

This chain uses TRBV4-1 with TRBJ1-4, with a possible D match to TRBD1 (6 bases). The V end was cut by 0 bases, the J end by 8 bases, with 19 bases between. Germline V lookup: CDR1 MGHRA, CDR2 YSYEKL. The CDR3 sequence is 17 residues long. The CDR3: CASSQEISAGVAEKLFF. In DNA form, the CDR3 reads TGCGCCAGCAGCCAAGAAATTTCGGCAGGGGTAGCGGAAAAACTGTTTTTT.

This clone came up once. The chain joins TRBV29-1 to TRBJ1-5; 9 bases line up with TRBD1. The CDR3 consists of 14 residues. Germline V gene data show CDR1 as SQVTM and CDR2 as ANQGSEA. V was pared by 6 bases and J by 7 bases, with 10 bases of the junction left unmatched. The CDR3, as DNA: TGCAGCGTCGGGGACAGGGCCGGTCGGCAGCCCCAGCATTTT. This sequence encodes CSVGDRAGRQPQHF.

The V gene is TRBV2, the J gene TRBJ1-3, with D perhaps matching TRBD1 (5 bases). V lost 0 bases and J 1 base, leaving 7 bases between the germline ends. The CDR3 loop spans 15 amino acids. Germline V gives CDR1 SNHLY, CDR2 FYNNEI. CDR3 DNA sequence: TGTGCCAGCAGTGAAGCCGGGGGATCTGGAAACACCATATATTTT. It codes for CASSEAGGSGNTIYF.

The rearrangement joins TRBV30 to TRBJ1-3, with 7 positions matching TRBD1. The junction had 11 bases not matched to a gene; V was cut back by 1 base and J by 2 bases. CDR3 length: 17 amino acids. Germline V lookup: CDR1 GTSNPN, CDR2 SVGIG (reference sequence). The DNA of the CDR3 is TGTGCCTGGAGTGGTCGACCGGGACAGCGTCCTGGAAACACCATATATTTT. Translating gives CAWSGRPGQRPGNTIYF. The variable domain in full, with the rest retrieved from reference TRBV30 and TRBJ1-3, is SQTIHQWPATLVQPVGSPLSLECTVEGTSNPNLYWYRQAAGRGLQLLFYSVGIGQISSEVPQNLSASRPQDRQFILSSKKLLLSDSGFYLCAWSGRPGQRPGNTIYFGEGSWLTVV.

The chain is built from TRBV7-2 and TRBJ2-3, with 8 bases that match TRBD2. J was trimmed by 5 bases and V by 0 bases; bases with no gene match: 10. Germline loops: CDR1 SGHTA, CDR2 FQGNSA. This CDR3 is 17 amino acids long. The CDR3 coding sequence is TGTGCCAGCAGCTTAGCGCCCAGCGGGGGAGGAGGAGATACGCAGTATTTT. Protein: CASSLAPSGGGGDTQYF.

The chain uses TRBV5-1 and TRBJ2-2, with D possibly TRBD2 on 5 matching bases. V lost 1 base, J lost 3 bases, and 10 bases lay in between. The length of the CDR3 is 15 residues. The germline V gene encodes CDR1 SGHRS and CDR2 YFSETQ. In DNA form, the CDR3 reads TGCGCCAGCAGCTTGCGGGGTCGAGACACCGGGGAGCTGTTTTTT. This codes for CASSLRGRDTGELFF.

The rearrangement uses TRBV15 and TRBJ1-5, with D unresolved. Germline values: CDR1 LNHNV, CDR2 YYDKDF (reference sequence). CDR3 length equals 14 residues. Trimming shortened V by 4 bases and J by 2 bases, and 9 bases separated the two germline ends. CDR3: CATSMGGGNQPQHF. Here the CDR3 DNA reads TGTGCCACCAGCATGGGAGGAGGCAATCAGCCCCAGCATTTT.

The chain joins TRBV28 to TRBJ1-3; D is perhaps TRBD1 (6 bases). The CDR3 spans 14 residues. V was pared by 7 bases and J by 0 bases, with 10 bases between. Germline CDR1 MDHEN, CDR2 SYDVKM. The CDR3: CASTLTGSGNTIYF. CDR3 bases: TGTGCCAGCACCTTGACAGGCTCTGGAAACACCATATATTTT.

This chain joins TRBV20-1 and TRBJ2-1, with D unresolved. Germline V gives CDR1 DFQATT, CDR2 SNEGSKA (reference sequence). The CDR3 sequence is 10 residues long. V lost 6 bases, J lost 6 bases, and 6 bases lay in between. CDR3 nucleotide sequence: TGCAGTGCACTCATCAATGAGCAGTTCTTC. As protein: CSALINEQFF.

The chain carries TRBV7-2 and TRBJ2-7, with 15 bases that match TRBD2. Germline assignment: CDR1 SGHTA and CDR2 FQGNSA. The CDR3 has 16 amino acids. V dropped 4 bases and J dropped 6; count of bases not matched to a gene: 7. The CDR3 here is CASSSGLAGGVFEQYF. CDR3 coding DNA: TGTGCCAGCAGCTCGGGACTAGCGGGAGGTGTTTTCGAGCAGTACTTC.